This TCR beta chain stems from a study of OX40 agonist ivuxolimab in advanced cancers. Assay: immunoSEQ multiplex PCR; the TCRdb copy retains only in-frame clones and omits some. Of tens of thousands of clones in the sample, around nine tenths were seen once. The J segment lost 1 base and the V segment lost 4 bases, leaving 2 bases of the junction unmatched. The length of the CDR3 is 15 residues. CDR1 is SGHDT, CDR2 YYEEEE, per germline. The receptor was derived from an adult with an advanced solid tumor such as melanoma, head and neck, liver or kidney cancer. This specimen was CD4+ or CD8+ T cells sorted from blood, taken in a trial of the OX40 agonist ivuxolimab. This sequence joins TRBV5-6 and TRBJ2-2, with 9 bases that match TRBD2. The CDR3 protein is CASSRGGVNTGELFF. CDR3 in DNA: TGTGCCAGCAGCCGCGGGGGGGTGAACACCGGGGAGCTGTTTTTT. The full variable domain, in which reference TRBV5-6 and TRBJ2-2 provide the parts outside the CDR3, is DAGVTQSPTHLIKTRGQQVTLRCSPKSGHDTVSWYQQALGQGPQFIFQYYEEEERQRGNFPDRFSGHQFPNYSSELNVNALLLGDSALYLCASSRGGVNTGELFFGEGSRLTVL.